What follows describes a single T cell receptor beta chain. No antigen is known for it. TCRdb's table, derived via immunoSEQ multiplex PCR, lists solely in-frame clones and lacks some. The data contain about 130,000 clones, approximately 90% of them seen just once; the ten biggest clones take up about 0.16%. CDR3 size: 15 residues. The V and J ends lost 4 bases and 0 bases respectively, with 10 bases between them. CDR1 and CDR2 from the germline V gene are LNHNV and YYDKDF (reference sequence). These data come from a study of graft-versus-host responses after intestinal transplantation. Study as a whole: Once they had received anti-thymocyte globulin induction, all recipients took tacrolimus and steroids for three to four years.

This specimen was unstimulated CD4+ T cells sorted from spleen or lymph node cells, taken before intestinal transplant. This sequence was found in a human donor who received an intestinal transplant. This chain connects TRBV15 to TRBJ1-3, with no clear D. The CDR3 region is CATSISDVSGNTIYF. In DNA, the CDR3 is TGTGCCACCAGCATATCGGACGTCTCTGGAAACACCATATATTTT. The variable domain in full, completed from reference TRBV15 and TRBJ1-3, reads DAMVIQNPRYQVTQFGKPVTLSCSQTLNHNVMYWYQQKSSQAPKLLFHYYDKDFNNEADTPDNFQSRRPNTSFCFLDIRSPGLGDTAMYLCATSISDVSGNTIYFGEGSWLTVV.